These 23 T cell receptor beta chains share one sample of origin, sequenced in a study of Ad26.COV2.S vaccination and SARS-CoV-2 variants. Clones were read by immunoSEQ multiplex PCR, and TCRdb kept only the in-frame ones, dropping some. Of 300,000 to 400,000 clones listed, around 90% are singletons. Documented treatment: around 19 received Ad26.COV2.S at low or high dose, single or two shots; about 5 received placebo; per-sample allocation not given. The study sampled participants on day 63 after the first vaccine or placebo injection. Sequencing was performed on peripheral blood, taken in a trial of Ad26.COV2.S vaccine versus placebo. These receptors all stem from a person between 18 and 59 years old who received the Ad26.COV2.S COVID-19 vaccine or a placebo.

CDR3 region: CASSVLRDSNGYTF. The CDR3 nucleotides are TGTGCCAGCAGCGTACTACGGGACAGTAATGGCTACACCTTC. The J gene is TRBJ1-2, the V gene TRBV7-9, with TRBD1 matching over 7 bases. Germline CDR1 and CDR2: SEHNR and FQNEAQ (reference sequence). The CDR3 contains 14 residues. J was trimmed by 6 bases and V by 5 bases; bases with no gene match: 9.

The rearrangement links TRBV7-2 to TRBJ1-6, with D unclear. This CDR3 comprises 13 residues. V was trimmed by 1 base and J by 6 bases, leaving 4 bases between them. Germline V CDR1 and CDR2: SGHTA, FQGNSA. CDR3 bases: TGTGCCAGCAGCTTAGGAGGTAATTCACCCCTCCACTTT. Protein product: CASSLGGNSPLHF.

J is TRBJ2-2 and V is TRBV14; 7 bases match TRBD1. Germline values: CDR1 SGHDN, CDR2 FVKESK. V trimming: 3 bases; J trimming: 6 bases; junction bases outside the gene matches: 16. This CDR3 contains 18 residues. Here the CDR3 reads CASSHSQGQFITPGELFF. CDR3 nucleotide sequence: TGTGCCAGCAGCCATTCTCAGGGACAGTTCATTACACCCGGGGAGCTGTTTTTT.

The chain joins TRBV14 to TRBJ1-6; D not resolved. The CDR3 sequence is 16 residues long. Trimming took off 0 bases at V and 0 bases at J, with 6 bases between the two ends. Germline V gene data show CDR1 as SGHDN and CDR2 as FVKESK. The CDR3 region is CASSQDWGSYNSPLHF. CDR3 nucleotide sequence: TGTGCCAGCAGCCAAGATTGGGGCTCCTATAATTCACCCCTCCACTTT.

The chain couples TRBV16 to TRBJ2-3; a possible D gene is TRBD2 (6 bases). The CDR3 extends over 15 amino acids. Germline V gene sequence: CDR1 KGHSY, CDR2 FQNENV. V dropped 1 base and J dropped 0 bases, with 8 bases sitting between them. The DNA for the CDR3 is TGTGCCAGCAGCCAATGGGGGGACAGCACAGATACGCAGTATTTT. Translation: CASSQWGDSTDTQYF.

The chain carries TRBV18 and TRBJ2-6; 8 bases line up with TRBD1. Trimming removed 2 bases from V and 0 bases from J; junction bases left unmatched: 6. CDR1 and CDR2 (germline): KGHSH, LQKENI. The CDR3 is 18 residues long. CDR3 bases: TGTGCCAGCTCACCAACCAGGACAGGGAGCTCTGGGGCCAACGTCCTGACTTTC. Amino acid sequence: CASSPTRTGSSGANVLTF.

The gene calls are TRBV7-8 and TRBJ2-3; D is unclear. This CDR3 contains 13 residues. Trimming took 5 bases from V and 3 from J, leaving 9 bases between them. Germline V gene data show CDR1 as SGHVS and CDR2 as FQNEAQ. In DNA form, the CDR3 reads TGTGCCAGCAGCAAAGGGCAAACAGATACGCAGTATTTT. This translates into CASSKGQTDTQYF. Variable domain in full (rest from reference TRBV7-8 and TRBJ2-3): GAGVSQSPRYKVAKRGQDVALRCDPISGHVSLFWYQQALGQGPEFLTYFQNEAQLDKSGLPSDRFFAERPEGSVSTLKIQRTQQEDSAVYLCASSKGQTDTQYFGPGTRLTVL.

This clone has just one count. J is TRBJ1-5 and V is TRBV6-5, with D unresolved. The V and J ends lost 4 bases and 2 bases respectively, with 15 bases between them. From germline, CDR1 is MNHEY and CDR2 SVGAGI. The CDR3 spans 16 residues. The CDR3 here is CASSSFGPLGNQPQHF. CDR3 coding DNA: TGTGCCAGCAGTTCCTTCGGACCTCTCGGCAATCAGCCCCAGCATTTT.

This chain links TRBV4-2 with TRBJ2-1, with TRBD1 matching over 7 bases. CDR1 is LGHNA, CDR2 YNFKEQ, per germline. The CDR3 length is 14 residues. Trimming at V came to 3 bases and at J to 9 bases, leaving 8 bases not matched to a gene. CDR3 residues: CASSHSQGGSEQFF. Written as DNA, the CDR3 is TGTGCCAGCAGCCACTCCCAAGGGGGCTCTGAGCAGTTCTTC.

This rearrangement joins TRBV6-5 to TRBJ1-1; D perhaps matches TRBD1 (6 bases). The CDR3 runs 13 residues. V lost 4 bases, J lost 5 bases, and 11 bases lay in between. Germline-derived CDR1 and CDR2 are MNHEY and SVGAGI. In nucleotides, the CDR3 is TGTGCCAGCAGTTCCAGGGGTTGGACTGAAGCTTTCTTT. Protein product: CASSSRGWTEAFF.

The CDR3 is CASSLAKDTQYF. In nucleotides, the CDR3 is TGTGCCAGCAGCTTGGCGAAAGATACGCAGTATTTT. This chain joins TRBV5-4 and TRBJ2-3, with D unresolved. Germline V gives CDR1 SGHNT, CDR2 YYREEE (reference sequence). V dropped 0 bases and J dropped 5 bases, with 4 bases sitting between them. CDR3 size: 12 residues.

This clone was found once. The CDR3 region is CARHGEANSGNTIYF. DNA of the CDR3: TGCGCCAGACACGGGGAAGCGAACTCTGGAAACACCATATATTTT. The V gene is TRBV23-1, the J gene TRBJ1-3; D is unresolved. TRBV23-1 is identified as an open reading frame with a role that is uncertain. V dropped 9 bases and J dropped 0 bases, with 15 bases sitting between them. This CDR3 has 15 amino acids.

CDR3 in amino acids: CAWSIGSSYNEQFF. The CDR3 nucleotides read TGTGCCTGGAGTATCGGGAGCTCCTACAATGAGCAGTTCTTC. The chain carries TRBV30 and TRBJ2-1; tentative D call: TRBD2 (6 bases). The CDR3 runs 14 residues. V was cut by 2 bases and J by 0 bases, with 8 bases left in between. Germline V CDR1 and CDR2: GTSNPN, SVGIG (reference sequence).

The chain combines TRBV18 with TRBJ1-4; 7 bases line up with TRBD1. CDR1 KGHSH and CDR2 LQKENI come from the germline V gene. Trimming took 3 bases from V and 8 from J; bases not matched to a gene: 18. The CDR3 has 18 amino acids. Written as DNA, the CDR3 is TGTGCCAGCTCACCCAACCCGACTGGGACAGTCAGTAACGAAAAACTGTTTTTT. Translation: CASSPNPTGTVSNEKLFF.

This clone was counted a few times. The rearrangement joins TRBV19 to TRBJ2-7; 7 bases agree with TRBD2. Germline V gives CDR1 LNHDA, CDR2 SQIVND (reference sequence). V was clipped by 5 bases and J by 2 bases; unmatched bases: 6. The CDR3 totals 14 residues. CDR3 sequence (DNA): TGTGCCAGTAGTGGGAGCGGGACTACCTACGAGCAGTACTTC. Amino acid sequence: CASSGSGTTYEQYF.

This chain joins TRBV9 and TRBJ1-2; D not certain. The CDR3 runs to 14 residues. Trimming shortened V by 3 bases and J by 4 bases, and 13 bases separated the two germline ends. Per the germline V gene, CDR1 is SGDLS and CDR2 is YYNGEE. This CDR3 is CASSEVAAGYGYTF. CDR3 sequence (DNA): TGTGCCAGCAGCGAGGTCGCGGCGGGCTATGGCTACACCTTC.

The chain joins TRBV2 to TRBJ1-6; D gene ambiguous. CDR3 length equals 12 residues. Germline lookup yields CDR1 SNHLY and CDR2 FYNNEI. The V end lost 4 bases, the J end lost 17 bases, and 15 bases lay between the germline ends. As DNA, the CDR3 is TGTGCCAGCAGTGGGTACGTCGTGGAGGTCCACTTT. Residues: CASSGYVVEVHF.

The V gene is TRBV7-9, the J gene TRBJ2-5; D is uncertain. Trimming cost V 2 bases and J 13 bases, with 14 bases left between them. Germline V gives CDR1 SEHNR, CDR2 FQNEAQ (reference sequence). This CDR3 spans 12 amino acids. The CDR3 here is CASSLSGLDGYF. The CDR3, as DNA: TGTGCCAGCAGCTTATCTGGCCTAGACGGGTACTTC.

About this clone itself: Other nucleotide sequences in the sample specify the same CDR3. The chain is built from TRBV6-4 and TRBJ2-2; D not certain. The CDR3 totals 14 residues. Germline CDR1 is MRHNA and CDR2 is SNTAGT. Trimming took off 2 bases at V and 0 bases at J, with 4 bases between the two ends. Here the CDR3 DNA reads TGTGCCAGCAGTGACAGTACGAACACCGGGGAGCTGTTTTTT. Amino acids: CASSDSTNTGELFF.

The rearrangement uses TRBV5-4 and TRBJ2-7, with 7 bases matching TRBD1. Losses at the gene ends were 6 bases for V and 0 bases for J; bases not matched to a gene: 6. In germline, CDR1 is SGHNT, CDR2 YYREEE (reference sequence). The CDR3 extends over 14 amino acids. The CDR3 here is CASTRDSDSYEQYF. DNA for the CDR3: TGTGCCAGCACCAGGGACAGCGACTCCTACGAGCAGTACTTC.

CDR3 sequence: CASSLVGTGGSGYTF. CDR3 nucleotides: TGTGCCAGCAGCTTAGTCGGGACAGGGGGCTCTGGCTACACCTTC. The chain is built from TRBV11-1 and TRBJ1-2; TRBD1 matches at 12 bases. There are 15 residues in the CDR3. Germline CDR1 is SGHAT and CDR2 is FQDESV (reference sequence). The junction had 4 bases not matched to a gene; V was cut back by 1 base and J by 7 bases.

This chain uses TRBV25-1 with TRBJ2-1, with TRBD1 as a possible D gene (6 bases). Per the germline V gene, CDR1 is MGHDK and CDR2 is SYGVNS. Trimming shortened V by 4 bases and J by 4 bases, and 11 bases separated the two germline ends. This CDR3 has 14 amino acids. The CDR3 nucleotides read TGTGCCAGCAGTGGGACAGACTATTACAATGAGCAGTTCTTC. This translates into CASSGTDYYNEQFF.

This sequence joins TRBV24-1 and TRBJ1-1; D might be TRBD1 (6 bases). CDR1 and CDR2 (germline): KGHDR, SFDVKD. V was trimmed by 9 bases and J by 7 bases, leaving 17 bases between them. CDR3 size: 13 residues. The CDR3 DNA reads TGTGCCACCCGTGGGGGGGCGCGAGATGAAGCTTTCTTT. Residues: CATRGGARDEAFF.